The T cell receptor (beta chain) under discussion was sequenced for a study of cytomegalovirus exposure and HLA in healthy donors. Researchers ran the PCR with 60 Vbeta and 13 Jbeta primers. Assay: immunoSEQ multiplex PCR; the TCRdb copy retains only in-frame clones and omits some. The profile shows 150,000 to 250,000 clones, 75% to 85% of them singletons. From germline, CDR1 is MDHEN and CDR2 SYDVKM. After removal of 5 bases from V and 9 bases from J, the junction contained 8 bases not matched to a gene. This CDR3 spans 14 amino acids. A word on this clone: Its antigen is still unknown.

Study-level results: Later work associated 16,951 TCR beta sequences with HLA alleles at 0.05 false discovery rate. Analysis was performed later, and it showed HLA-associated TCR beta chains to be more clonally expanded than equally common others. According to the study, around 150 TCR beta chains were cytomegalovirus-associated.

Specimen: PBMCs. The J gene is TRBJ1-5, the V gene TRBV28; 9 positions agree with TRBD1. The TCR comes from a woman aged 45-60 years in good health and CMV-seropositive. DNA of the CDR3: TGTGCCAGCAGTCTCCGGGACAGGGTCCTGCCCCAGCATTTT. This translates into CASSLRDRVLPQHF.